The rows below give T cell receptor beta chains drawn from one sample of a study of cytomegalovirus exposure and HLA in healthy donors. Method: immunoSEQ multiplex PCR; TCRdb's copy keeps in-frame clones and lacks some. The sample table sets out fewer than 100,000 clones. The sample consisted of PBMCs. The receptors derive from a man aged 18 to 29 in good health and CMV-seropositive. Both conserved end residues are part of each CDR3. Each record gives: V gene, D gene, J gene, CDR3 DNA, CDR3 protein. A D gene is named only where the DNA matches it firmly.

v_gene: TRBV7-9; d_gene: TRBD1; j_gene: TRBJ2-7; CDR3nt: TGTGCCAGCAGCTTGCCAGGGGGAGATGGGGAGCAGTACTTC; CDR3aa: CASSLPGGDGEQYF
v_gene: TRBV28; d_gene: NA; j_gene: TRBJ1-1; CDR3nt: TGTGGACCTGGTCGGGACACTGAAGCTTTCTTT; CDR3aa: CGPGRDTEAFF
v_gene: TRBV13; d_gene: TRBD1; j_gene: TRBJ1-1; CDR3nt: TGTGCCAGCAGCTACCGGGACAGGGGGCGCATTGAAGCTTTCTTT; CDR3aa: CASSYRDRGRIEAFF
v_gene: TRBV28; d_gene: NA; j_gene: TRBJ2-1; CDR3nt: TGTGCCAGCAGTTTAAGATCCAGGGGCAATGAGCAGTTCTTC; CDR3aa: CASSLRSRGNEQFF
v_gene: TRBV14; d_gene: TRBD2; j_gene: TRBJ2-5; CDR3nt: TGTGCCAGCAGCCAAGGGACTAGCGGGGGTAGGACCCAGTACTTC; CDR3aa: CASSQGTSGGRTQYF
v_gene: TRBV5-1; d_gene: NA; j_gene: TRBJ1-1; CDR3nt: TGCGCCAGCAGCTTAGGCGGTGTTACTGAAGCTTTCTTT; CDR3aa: CASSLGGVTEAFF
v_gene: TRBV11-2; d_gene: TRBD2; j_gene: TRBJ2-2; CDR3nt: TGTGCCAGCAGCCCCAGGAGTAGCGGGGGGACACGGGCCGGGGAGCTGTTTTTT; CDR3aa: CASSPRSSGGTRAGELFF
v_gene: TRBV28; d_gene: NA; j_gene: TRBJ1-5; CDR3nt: TGTGCCAGCAGTTCAGGGGTTAGGGGCAATCAGCCCCAGCATTTT; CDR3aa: CASSSGVRGNQPQHF
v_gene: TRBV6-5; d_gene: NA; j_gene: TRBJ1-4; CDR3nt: TGTGCCAGCAGTTACGCGGCAGCTAATGAAAAACTGTTTTTT; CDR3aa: CASSYAAANEKLFF
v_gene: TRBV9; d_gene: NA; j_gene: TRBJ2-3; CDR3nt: TGTGCCAGCAGCGTGACTCCCGCGAATACGCAGTATTTT; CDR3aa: CASSVTPANTQYF
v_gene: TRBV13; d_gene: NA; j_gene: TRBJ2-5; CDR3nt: TGTGCCAGCAAAGTCGGGGGGCCGGGAAGAGAGACCCAGTACTTC; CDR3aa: CASKVGGPGRETQYF
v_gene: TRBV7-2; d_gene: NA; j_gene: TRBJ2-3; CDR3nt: TGTGCCACCCGAAGGGGGTCAGATATCACAGATACGCAGTATTTT; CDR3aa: CATRRGSDITDTQYF
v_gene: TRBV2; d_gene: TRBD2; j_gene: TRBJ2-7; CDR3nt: TGTGCCAGCAGGTACCAAGCGGGAAGCGAGCAGTACTTC; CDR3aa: CASRYQAGSEQYF
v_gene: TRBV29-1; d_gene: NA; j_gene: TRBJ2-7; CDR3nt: TGCAGCGCCGCCTTGGGAGCGGCAGGATACGAGCAGTACTTC; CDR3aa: CSAALGAAGYEQYF
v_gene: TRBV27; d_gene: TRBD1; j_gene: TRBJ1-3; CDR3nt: TGTGCCAGCAGAACAGACAGGGGCGTTGGAAACACCATATATTTT; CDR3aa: CASRTDRGVGNTIYF
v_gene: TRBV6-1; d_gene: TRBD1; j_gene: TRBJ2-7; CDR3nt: TGTGCCAGCAATAACCCGGGACAGTCCTACGAGCAGTACTTC; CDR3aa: CASNNPGQSYEQYF
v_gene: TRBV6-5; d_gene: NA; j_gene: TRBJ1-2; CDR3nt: TGTGCCAGCAGTCCCCGGGGAGGGAAGGAGGACTACACCTTC; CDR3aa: CASSPRGGKEDYTF
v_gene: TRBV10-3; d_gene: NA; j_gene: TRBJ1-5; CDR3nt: TGTGCCATCAGTGCCACGGACTATAGCAATCAGCCCCAGCATTTT; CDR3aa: CAISATDYSNQPQHF
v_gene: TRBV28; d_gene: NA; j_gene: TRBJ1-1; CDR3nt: TGTGCCAGCAGTCCGAGGGACATCAGTGAAGCTTTCTTT; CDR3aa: CASSPRDISEAFF
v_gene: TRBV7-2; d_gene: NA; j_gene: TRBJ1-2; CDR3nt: TGTGCCAGCAGCCCAGCGGGGGCTGGCTATGGCTACACCTTC; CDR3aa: CASSPAGAGYGYTF
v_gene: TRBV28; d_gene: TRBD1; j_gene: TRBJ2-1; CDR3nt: TGTGCCAGCAGTCCCTCTGGACAGGGCCGACACTACAATGAGCAGTTCTTC; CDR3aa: CASSPSGQGRHYNEQFF
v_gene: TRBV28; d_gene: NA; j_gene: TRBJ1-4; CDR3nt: TGTGCCAGCAGTCCCTACGGGTGGTCTGAAAAACTGTTTTTT; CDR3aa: CASSPYGWSEKLFF